This TCR beta chain stems from a study of vaccination and CD4 T cells after COVID-19. About the research overall: Cells received overlapping spike peptides from SARS-CoV-2, HCoV-NL63, HCoV-OC43 and HCoV-229E as stimulation.

The CDR3 runs 13 residues. Germline V gene lookup returns CDR1 DFQATT and CDR2 SNEGSKA (reference sequence). The V gene end was trimmed by 5 bases and the J gene end by 0 bases; junction bases not matched to a gene: 4. Regarding this clonotype: Its antigen remains unidentified.

Treatment of the sample: approximately 9-day PBMC culture with coronavirus spike peptide pools or control peptides (ViraFEST assay). Collection of the unexposed donor's CD4+ T cells took place before the COVID-19 pandemic (2011-2018). For ViraFEST, peptide pools expanded antigen-specific T cells, after which the TCRs were sequenced. Cells were cultured for around 10 days, and then CD4+ T cells were isolated by negative selection. Sequenced with the Oncomine TCR Beta short-read assay was DNA taken from cultured CD4+ T cells. TCRdb reanalysed the PCR reads using MiXCR and keeps one entry per CDR3 protein. The sample includes about 8,900 distinct CDR3 sequences, 35% to 50% of them seen just once.

The J gene is TRBJ2-7, the V gene TRBV20-1, with 7 nucleotides matching TRBD2. The source of this sequence is a human donor in good health. Source material: CD4+ T cells from blood, cultured in vitro. This chain's CDR3 is CSAETGGSYEQYF. The CDR3 DNA follows: TGCAGTGCTGAGACGGGAGGCTCCTACGAGCAGTACTTC.